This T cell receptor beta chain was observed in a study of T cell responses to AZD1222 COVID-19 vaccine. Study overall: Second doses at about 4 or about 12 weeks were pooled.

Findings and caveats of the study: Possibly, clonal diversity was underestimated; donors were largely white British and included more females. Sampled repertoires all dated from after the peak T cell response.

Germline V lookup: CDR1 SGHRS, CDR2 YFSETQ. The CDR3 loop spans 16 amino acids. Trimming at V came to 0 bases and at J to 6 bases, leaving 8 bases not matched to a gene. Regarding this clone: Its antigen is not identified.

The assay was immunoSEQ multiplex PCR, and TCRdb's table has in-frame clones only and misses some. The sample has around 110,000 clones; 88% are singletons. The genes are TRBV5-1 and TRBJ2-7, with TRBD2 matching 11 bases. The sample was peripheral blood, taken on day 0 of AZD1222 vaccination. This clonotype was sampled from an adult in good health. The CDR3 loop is CASSLGVAGGQREQYF. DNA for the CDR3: TGCGCCAGCAGCTTGGGCGTAGCGGGAGGGCAGCGCGAGCAGTACTTC.